This T cell receptor beta chain was retrieved from a study of T-cell reconstitution after alpha-beta-depleted transplantation in children (dated by TCRdb to the mid-2010s). Study-level background: The study quantitatively tracked T-cell immune reconstitution after TCRalphabeta/CD19-depleted allogeneic hematopoietic cell transplantation in children using TCR repertoire profiling.

Broader findings and caveats from the paper: Apparently early alphabetaT-cell count recovery about two months after transplant reportedly relied on only several hundred rapidly expanded clones derived from non-depleted graft cells. In some patients, the high TCRbeta diversity seen at day 60 was put down to recipient T cells and intrathymic progenitors that had survived conditioning. Hyperexpanded clone frequencies declined over subsequent months; after one year, T-cell counts and TCRbeta diversity were mostly attributed to newly produced T cells.

The treatment or condition label, as the study defines it: allogeneic hematopoietic cell transplantation with graft depleted of TCRalphabeta T cells and CD19 B cells. The transplant recipients were children given TCRalphabeta/CD19-depleted allogeneic hematopoietic cell grafts. Receptor libraries were prepared by PCR. Instrument on record: Illumina HiSeq 2500. TCR libraries were prepared with molecular barcoding, using unique molecular identifiers to normalize TCRbeta repertoire quantification. TCRdb reprocessed the public reads (quality trimming at Q25 with fastp, clone calling with MiXCR) and kept in-frame beta chains. Identical CDR3 protein sequences are pooled into one entry, listed with their most common genes and DNA. Within this sample are 800,000 to 1,000,000 distinct CDR3 sequences, with about 29% of them counted one time only. Clones ranked in the top ten supply roughly 27% of the sample.

This clonotype was seen repeatedly, ten times or more. What this receptor recognizes is not known. It has no much larger one-base neighbor in the sample; base qualities were not kept. CDR1 is given as SGHAT and CDR2 as FQNNGV, both from the germline V gene. Between the V and J ends, shortened by 3 bases and 1 base respectively, the junction contains 15 bases. Including cysteine and phenylalanine, the CDR3 has 16 amino acids. Of the read, only the CDR3 DNA is kept; its 48 bases are in frame from base 1. Sequenced material: PBMCs, mostly from graft donor cells, taken 360 days after TCRalphabeta/CD19-depleted stem cell transplant. The V gene is TRBV11-2 and the J gene is TRBJ1-1; the D gene identity is not certain. The clonotype comes from a boy under two years old who had a stem cell transplant for SCID, so the T cells may come from the graft donor. The CDR3 reads as follows: CASSLEAQGPNTEAFF. In nucleotides, the sequence is TGTGCCAGCAGCTTGGAGGCGCAAGGGCCGAACACTGAAGCTTTCTTT.